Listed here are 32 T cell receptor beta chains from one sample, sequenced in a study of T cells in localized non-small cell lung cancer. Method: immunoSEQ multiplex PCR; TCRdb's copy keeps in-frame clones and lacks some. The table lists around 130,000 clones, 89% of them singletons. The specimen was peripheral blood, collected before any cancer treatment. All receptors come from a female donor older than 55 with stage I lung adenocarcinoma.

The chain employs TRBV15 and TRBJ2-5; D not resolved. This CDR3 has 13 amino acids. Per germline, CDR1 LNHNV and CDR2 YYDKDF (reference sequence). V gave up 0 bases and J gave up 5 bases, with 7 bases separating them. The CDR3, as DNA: TGTGCCACCAGCAGAGATCGAGGCGAGACCCAGTACTTC. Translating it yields CATSRDRGETQYF.

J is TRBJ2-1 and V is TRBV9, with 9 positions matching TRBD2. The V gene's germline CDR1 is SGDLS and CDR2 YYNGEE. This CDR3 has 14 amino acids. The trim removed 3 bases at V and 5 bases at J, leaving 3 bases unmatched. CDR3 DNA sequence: TGTGCCAGCAGCGCTGGGACTAGCAACAATGAGCAGTTCTTC. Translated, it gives CASSAGTSNNEQFF. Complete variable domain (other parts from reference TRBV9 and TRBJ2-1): DSGVTQTPKHLITATGQRVTLRCSPRSGDLSVYWYQQSLDQGLQFLIQYYNGEERAKGNILERFSAQQFPDLHSELNLSSLELGDSALYFCASSAGTSNNEQFFGPGTRLTVL.

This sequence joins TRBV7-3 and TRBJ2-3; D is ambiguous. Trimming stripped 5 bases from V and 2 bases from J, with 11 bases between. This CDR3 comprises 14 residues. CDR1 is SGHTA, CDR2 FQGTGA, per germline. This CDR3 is CASSPRAATDTQYF. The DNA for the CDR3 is TGTGCCAGCAGCCCAAGGGCAGCCACAGATACGCAGTATTTT. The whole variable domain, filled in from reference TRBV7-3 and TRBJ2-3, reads GAGVSQTPSNKVTEKGKYVELRCDPISGHTALYWYRQSLGQGPEFLIYFQGTGAADDSGLPNDRFFAVRPEGSVSTLKIQRTERGDSAVYLCASSPRAATDTQYFGPGTRLTVL.

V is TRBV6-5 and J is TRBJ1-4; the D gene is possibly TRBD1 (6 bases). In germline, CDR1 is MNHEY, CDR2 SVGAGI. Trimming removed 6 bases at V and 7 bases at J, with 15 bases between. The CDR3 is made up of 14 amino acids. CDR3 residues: CASRGEGGGEKLFF. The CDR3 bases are TGTGCCAGCAGGGGAGAGGGGGGTGGTGAAAAACTGTTTTTT.

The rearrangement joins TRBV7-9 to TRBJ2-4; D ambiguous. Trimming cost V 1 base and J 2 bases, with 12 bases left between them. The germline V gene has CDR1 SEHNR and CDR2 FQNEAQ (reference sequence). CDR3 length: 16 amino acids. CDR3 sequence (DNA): TGTGCCAGCAGCTTAGAACATGGCTGGTCCAAAAACATTCAGTACTTC. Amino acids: CASSLEHGWSKNIQYF.

The DNA for the CDR3 is TGTGCCAGCAATTGGGAGGAGGGAACCTACGAGCAGTACTTC. As protein: CASNWEEGTYEQYF. The chain uses TRBV6-1 and TRBJ2-7, with a weak D call TRBD2 (6 bases). The CDR3 has 14 amino acids. V gave up 7 bases and J gave up 2 bases, with 15 bases separating them. CDR1 is MNHNS and CDR2 is SASEGT in the germline V gene.

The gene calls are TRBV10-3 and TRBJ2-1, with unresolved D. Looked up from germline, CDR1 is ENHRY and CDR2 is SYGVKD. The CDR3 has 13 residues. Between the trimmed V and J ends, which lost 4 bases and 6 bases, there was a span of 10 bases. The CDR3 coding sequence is TGTGCCATCAGTGTTGAGCGCAGCAATGAGCAGTTCTTC. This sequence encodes CAISVERSNEQFF.

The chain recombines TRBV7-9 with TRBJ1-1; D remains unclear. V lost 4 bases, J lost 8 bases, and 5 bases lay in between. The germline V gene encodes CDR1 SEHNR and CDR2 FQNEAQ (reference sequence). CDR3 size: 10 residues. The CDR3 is CASSSREAFF. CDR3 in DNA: TGTGCCAGCAGCTCCCGGGAAGCTTTCTTT.

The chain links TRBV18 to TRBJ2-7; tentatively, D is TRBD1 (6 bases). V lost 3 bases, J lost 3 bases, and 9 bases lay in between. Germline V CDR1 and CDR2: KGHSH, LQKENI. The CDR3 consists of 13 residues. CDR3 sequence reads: CASSPYRDYEQYF. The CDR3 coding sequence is TGTGCCAGCTCACCGTACAGGGACTACGAGCAGTACTTC.

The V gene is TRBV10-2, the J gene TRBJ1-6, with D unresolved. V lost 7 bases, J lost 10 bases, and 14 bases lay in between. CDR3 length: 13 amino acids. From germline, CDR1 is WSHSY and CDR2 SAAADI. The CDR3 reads CASTRGNNSPLHF. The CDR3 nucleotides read TGCGCCAGCACACGAGGGAACAACTCACCCCTCCACTTT.

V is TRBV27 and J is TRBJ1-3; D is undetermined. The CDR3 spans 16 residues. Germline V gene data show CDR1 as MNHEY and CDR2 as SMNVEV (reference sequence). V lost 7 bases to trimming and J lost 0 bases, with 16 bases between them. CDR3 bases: TGTGCCAGCACACGGACCCCTTTCATCTCTGGAAACACCATATATTTT. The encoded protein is CASTRTPFISGNTIYF.

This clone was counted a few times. CDR3 in DNA: TGTGCCAGCAAGGGGGGGTATGGCTACACCTTC. Translating it yields CASKGGYGYTF. The gene calls are TRBV6-5 and TRBJ1-2; perhaps TRBD1 as D (6 bases). The CDR3 is made up of 11 amino acids. From germline, CDR1 is MNHEY and CDR2 SVGAGI. V was clipped by 7 bases and J by 5 bases, with 8 bases between them.

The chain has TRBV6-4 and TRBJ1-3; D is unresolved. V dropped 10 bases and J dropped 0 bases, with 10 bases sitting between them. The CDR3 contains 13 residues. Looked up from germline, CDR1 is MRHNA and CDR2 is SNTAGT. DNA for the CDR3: TGTGCCACGTCACGGTACTCTGGAAACACCATATATTTT. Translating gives CATSRYSGNTIYF.

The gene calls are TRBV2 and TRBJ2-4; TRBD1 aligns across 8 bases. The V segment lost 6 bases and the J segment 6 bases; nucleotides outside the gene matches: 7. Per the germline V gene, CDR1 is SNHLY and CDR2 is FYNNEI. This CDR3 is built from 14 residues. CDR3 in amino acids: CASRDRVTLNIQYF. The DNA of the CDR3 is TGTGCCAGCAGGGACAGGGTTACCCTAAACATTCAGTACTTC. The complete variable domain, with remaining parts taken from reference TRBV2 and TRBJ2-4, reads EPEVTQTPSHQVTQMGQEVILRCVPISNHLYFYWYRQILGQKVEFLVSFYNNEISEKSEIFDDQFSVERPDGSNFTLKIRSTKLEDSAMYFCASRDRVTLNIQYFGAGTRLSVL.

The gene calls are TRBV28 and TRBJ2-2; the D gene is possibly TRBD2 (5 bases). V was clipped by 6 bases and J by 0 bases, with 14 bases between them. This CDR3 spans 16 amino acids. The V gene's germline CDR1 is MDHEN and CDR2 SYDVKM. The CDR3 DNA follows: TGTGCCAGCAGCCGAAACGGGATCGCGAACACCGGGGAGCTGTTTTTT. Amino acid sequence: CASSRNGIANTGELFF.

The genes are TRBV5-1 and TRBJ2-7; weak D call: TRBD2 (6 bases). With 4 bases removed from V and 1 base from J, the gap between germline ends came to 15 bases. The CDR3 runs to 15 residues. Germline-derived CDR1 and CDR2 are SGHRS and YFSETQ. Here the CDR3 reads CASSPRRGVSYEQYF. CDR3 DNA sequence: TGCGCCAGCAGCCCTAGGCGGGGAGTATCCTACGAGCAGTACTTC.

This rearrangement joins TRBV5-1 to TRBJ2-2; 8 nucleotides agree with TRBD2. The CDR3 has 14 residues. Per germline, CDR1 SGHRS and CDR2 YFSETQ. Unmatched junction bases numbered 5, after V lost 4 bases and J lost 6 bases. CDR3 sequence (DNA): TGCGCCAGCAGCCCAGGACTAGCCGCCGGGGAGCTGTTTTTT. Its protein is CASSPGLAAGELFF.

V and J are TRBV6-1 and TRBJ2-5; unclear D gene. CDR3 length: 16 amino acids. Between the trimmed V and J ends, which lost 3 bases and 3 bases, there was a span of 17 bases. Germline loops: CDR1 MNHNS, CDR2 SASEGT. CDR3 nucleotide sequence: TGTGCCAGCAGTGATCGGCTAATTGGGTGGAAAGAGACCCAGTACTTC. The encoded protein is CASSDRLIGWKETQYF.

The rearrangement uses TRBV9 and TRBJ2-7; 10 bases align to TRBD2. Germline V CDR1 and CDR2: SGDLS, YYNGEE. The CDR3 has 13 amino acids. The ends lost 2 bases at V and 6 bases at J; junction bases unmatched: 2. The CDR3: CASSVGLAAEQYF. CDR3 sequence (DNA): TGTGCCAGCAGCGTCGGACTAGCGGCCGAGCAGTACTTC.

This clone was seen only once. The CDR3, as DNA: TGTGCCACCAGCCGACCGGGGGCTGGAAACACCATATATTTT. Translating gives CATSRPGAGNTIYF. The rearrangement links TRBV15 to TRBJ1-3; D is possibly TRBD1 (5 bases). Trimming left V 5 bases short and J 2 bases short, with 10 bases between. There are 14 residues in the CDR3. Germline V gene data show CDR1 as LNHNV and CDR2 as YYDKDF (reference sequence). Together with reference TRBV15 and TRBJ1-3, the CDR3 gives the full variable domain: DAMVIQNPRYQVTQFGKPVTLSCSQTLNHNVMYWYQQKSSQAPKLLFHYYDKDFNNEADTPDNFQSRRPNTSFCFLDIRSPGLGDTAMYLCATSRPGAGNTIYFGEGSWLTVV.

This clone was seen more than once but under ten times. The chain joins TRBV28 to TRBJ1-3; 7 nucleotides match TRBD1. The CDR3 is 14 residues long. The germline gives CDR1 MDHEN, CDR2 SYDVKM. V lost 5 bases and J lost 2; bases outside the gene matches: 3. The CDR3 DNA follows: TGTGCCAGCAGTCCAGGGGGACCTGGAAACACCATATATTTT. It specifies CASSPGGPGNTIYF.

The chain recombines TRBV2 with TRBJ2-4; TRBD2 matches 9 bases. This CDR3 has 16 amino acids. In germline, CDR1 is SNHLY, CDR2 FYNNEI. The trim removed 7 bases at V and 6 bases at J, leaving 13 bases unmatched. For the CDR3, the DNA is TGTGCCAGCACCTACGGCCAGGCGGGAGGGGGAAACATTCAGTACTTC. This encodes CASTYGQAGGGNIQYF.

The CDR3 DNA sequence: TGTGCCAGCATATCTAACTATGGCTACACCTTC. It specifies CASISNYGYTF. The chain carries TRBV28 and TRBJ1-2; D unclear. V was clipped by 7 bases and J by 0 bases, with 3 bases between them. The length of the CDR3 is 11 residues. The germline CDR1 and CDR2 sequences are MDHEN and SYDVKM.

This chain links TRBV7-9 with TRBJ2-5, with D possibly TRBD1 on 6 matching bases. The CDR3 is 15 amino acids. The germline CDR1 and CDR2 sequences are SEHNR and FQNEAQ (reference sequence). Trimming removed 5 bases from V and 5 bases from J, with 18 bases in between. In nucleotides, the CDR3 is TGTGCCAGCAGCCCTCATACTCAGGGGTGGGAGACCCAGTACTTC. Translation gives CASSPHTQGWETQYF.

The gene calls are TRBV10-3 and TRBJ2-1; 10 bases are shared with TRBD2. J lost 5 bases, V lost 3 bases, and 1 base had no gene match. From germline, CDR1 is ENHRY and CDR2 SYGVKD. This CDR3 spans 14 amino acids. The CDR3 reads CAISDTSGNNEQFF. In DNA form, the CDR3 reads TGTGCCATCAGTGACACTAGCGGGAACAATGAGCAGTTCTTC.

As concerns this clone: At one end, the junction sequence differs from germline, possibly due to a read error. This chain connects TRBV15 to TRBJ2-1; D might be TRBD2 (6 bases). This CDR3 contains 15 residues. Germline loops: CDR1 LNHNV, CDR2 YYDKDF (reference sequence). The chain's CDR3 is CAISTRLEAYNEQFF. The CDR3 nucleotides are TGTGCCATCAGCACCAGACTAGAGGCCTACAATGAGCAGTTCTTC.

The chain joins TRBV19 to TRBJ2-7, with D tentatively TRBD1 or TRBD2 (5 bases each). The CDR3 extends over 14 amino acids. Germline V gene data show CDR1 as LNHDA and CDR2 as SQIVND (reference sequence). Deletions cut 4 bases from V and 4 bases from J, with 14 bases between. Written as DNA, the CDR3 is TGTGCCAGTAGTACTCATTGGGGACCTTACGAGCAGTACTTC. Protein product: CASSTHWGPYEQYF. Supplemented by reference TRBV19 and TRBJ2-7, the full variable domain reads DGGITQSPKYLFRKEGQNVTLSCEQNLNHDAMYWYRQDPGQGLRLIYYSQIVNDFQKGDIAEGYSVSREKKESFPLTVTSAQKNPTAFYLCASSTHWGPYEQYFGPGTRLTVT.

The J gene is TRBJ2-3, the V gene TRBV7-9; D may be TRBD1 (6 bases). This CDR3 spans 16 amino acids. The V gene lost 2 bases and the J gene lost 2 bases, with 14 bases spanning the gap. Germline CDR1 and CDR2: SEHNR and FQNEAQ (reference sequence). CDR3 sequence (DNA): TGTGCCAGCAGCTTATTACGACAGGTGTACACAGATACGCAGTATTTT. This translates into CASSLLRQVYTDTQYF.

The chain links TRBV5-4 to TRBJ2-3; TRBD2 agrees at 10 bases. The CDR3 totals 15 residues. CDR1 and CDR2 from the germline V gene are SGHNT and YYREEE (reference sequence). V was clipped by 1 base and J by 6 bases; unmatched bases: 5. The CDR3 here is CASSLRLAGEDTQYF. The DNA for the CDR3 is TGTGCCAGCAGCTTGAGGCTAGCGGGAGAGGATACGCAGTATTTT.

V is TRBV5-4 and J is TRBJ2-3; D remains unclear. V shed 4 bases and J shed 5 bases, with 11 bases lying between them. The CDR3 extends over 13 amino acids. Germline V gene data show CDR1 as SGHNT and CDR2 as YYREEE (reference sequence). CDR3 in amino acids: CASSPTGGDTQYF. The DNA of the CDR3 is TGTGCCAGCAGCCCGACTGGTGGAGATACGCAGTATTTT.

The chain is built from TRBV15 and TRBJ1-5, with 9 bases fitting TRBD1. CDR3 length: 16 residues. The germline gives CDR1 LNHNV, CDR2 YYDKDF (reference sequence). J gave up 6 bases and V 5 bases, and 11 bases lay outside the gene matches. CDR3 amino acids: CATSFGTGSGSQPQHF. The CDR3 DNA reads TGTGCCACCAGCTTTGGGACAGGGAGCGGGAGTCAGCCCCAGCATTTT.

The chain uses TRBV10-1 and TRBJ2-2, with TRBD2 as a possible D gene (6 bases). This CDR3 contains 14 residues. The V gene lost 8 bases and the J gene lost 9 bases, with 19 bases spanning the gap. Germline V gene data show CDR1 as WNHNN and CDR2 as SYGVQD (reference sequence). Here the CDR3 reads CASQRDSFHRELFF. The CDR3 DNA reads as TGCGCCAGCCAACGGGACTCCTTCCACCGGGAGCTGTTTTTT.